The clone carrying this TCR beta chain has a handful of counts. Its antigen is unidentified. Stable hyperthyroidism: no ophthalmopathy progression over 18 months of follow-up. PBMCs were collected from a 10 ml volume of fresh peripheral blood. Trimming at V came to 6 bases and at J to 1 base, leaving 6 bases not matched to a gene. Germline CDR1 is DFQATT and CDR2 is SNEGSKA (reference sequence). This CDR3 has 13 amino acids. Authors of the study amplified TCR beta CDR3 regions from RNA transcripts. Primed by the HTBI set, a first-round RT-PCR was run on the TCR CDR3. TCRdb analysed the multiplex PCR reads with MiXCR anew, one entry per CDR3 protein. This table has 500,000 to 550,000 distinct CDR3 sequences, less than 25% appearing once. This sample is drawn from a study of T cells in Graves' hyperthyroidism and ophthalmopathy. Background on the study: Peripheral blood was obtained at initial diagnosis, preceding any treatment. Study-wide points: Most clonotypes expanded in thyroid above 0.001 were likewise present in blood.

This chain connects TRBV20-1 to TRBJ2-7; the match to TRBD1 covers 7 bases. The receptor's source is a young man with Graves' hyperthyroidism. Sequenced input: blood. The CDR3 reads CSAPGTVSYEQYF. The CDR3 nucleotides are TGCAGTGCACCCGGGACAGTATCCTACGAGCAGTACTTC.